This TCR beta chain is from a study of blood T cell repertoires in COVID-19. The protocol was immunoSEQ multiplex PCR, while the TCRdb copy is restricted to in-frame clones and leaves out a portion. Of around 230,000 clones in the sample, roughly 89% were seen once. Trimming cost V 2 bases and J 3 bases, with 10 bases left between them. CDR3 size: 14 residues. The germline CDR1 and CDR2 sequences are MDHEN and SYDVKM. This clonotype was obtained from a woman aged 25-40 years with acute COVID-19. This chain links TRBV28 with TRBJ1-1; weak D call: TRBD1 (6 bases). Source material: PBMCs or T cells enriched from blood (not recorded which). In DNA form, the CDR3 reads TGTGCCAGCAGTTTAACAGGGAGTTACACTGAAGCTTTCTTT. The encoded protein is CASSLTGSYTEAFF.